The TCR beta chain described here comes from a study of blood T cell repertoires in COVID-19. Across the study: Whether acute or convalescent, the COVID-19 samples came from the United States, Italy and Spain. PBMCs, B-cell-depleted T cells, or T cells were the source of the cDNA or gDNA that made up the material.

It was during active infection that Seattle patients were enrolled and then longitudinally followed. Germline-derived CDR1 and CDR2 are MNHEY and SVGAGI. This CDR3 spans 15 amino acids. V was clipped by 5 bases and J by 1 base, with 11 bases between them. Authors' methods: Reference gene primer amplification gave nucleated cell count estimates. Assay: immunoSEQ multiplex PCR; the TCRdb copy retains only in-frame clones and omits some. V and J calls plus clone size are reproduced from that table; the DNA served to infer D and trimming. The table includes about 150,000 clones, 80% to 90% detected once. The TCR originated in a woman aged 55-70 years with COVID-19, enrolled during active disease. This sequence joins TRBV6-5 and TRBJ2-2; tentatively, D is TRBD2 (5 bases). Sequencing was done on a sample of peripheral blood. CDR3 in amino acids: CASSPGLGNTGELFF. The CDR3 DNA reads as TGTGCCAGCAGTCCCGGACTGGGGAACACCGGGGAGCTGTTTTTT.